This T cell receptor (beta chain) was identified during a study of T cells after yellow fever vaccination. On the study more broadly: The authors prepared low-cell-number fractions using SMART-Seq v4 Ultra Low Input.

TCR cDNA, made by 5'RACE template switching, carried an added universal primer site and UMIs. TCRdb fed the 5' RACE reads into MiXCR, producing one record per CDR3 protein. This table has some 240,000 distinct CDR3 sequences, 2.5% to 3.5% appearing once. In this sample, this clonotype turned up a few times. Its antigen is unidentified. Study results and limitations: Peaking on day 5 versus 15, the secondary response was faster but weaker.

This CDR3 is 17 amino acids long. This clonotype was sampled from a man between 18 and 35 years old who received the YFV17D yellow fever vaccine. The sample was CD4+ T cells sorted from PBMCs, taken 10 days after the yellow fever booster vaccination. The chain joins TRBV1 to TRBJ2-3; the table's D call TRBD2 went unverified against the DNA. TRBV1 is a pseudogene. In nucleotides, the CDR3 is TGCACCAGCAGCCAGGGACTAGCGGGGGAAAGCCGGGATACGCAGTATTTT. Translating gives CTSSQGLAGESRDTQYF.